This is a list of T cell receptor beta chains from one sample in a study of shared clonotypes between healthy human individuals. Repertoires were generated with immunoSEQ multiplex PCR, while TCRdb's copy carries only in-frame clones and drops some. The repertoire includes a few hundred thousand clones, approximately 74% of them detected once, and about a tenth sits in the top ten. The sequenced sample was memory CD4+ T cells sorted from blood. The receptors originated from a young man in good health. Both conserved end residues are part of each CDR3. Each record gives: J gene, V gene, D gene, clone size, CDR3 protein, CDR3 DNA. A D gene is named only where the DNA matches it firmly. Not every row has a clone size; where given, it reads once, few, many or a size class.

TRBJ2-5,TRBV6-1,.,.,CASSRPWETQYF,TGTGCCAGCAGTAGGCCGTGGGAGACCCAGTACTTC
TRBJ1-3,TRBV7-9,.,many,CASSLEGGTSGNTIYF,TGTGCCAGCAGCTTAGAGGGCGGGACATCTGGAAACACCATATATTTT
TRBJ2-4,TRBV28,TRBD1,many,CASSLGTGGISAKNIQYF,TGTGCCAGCAGTTTGGGGACAGGGGGAATATCAGCCAAAAACATTCAGTACTTC
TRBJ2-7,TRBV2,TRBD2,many,CASSVAGGSRQYF,TGTGCCAGCAGCGTAGCGGGAGGATCAAGGCAGTACTTC
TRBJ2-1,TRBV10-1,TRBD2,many,CASSEAGSSYNEQFF,TGCGCCAGCAGTGAAGCGGGAAGCTCCTACAATGAGCAGTTCTTC
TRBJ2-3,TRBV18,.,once,CASSPAGGRRRTDTQYF,TGTGCCAGCTCACCTGCCGGGGGGCGCAGGCGGACAGATACGCAGTATTTT
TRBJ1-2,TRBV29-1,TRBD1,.,CSVKTGDGYGYTF,TGCAGCGTAAAGACAGGGGATGGCTATGGCTACACCTTC
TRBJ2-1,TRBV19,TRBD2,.,CASTSGRYRNEQFF,TGTGCCAGTACTAGCGGGAGGTATCGGAATGAGCAGTTCTTC
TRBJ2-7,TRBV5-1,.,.,CASSFGDFNSYEQYF,TGCGCCAGCAGCTTCGGTGATTTCAATTCCTACGAGCAGTACTTC
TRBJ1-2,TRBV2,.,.,CASSFDYGYTF,TGTGCCAGCAGTTTCGACTATGGCTACACCTTC
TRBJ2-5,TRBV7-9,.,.,CASSLATGYQETQYF,TGTGCCAGCAGCTTAGCCACAGGGTACCAAGAGACCCAGTACTTC
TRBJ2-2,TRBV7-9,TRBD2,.,CASQGLANTGELFF,TGTGCCAGCCAGGGACTAGCGAACACCGGGGAGCTGTTTTTT
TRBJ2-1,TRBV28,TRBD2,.,CASSPRLAGGIRDEQFF,TGTGCCAGCAGTCCCAGACTAGCGGGAGGTATCAGGGATGAGCAGTTCTTC
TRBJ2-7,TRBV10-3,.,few,CAINPGQNSYEQYF,TGTGCCATCAACCCAGGACAAAACTCCTACGAGCAGTACTTC
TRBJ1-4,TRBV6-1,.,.,CASRSSGNEKLFF,TGTGCCAGCAGGAGCAGCGGTAATGAAAAACTGTTTTTT
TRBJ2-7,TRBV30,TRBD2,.,CASQAGDTGRKTYEQYF,TGTGCCTCTCAAGCGGGAGACACCGGACGAAAAACCTACGAGCAGTACTTC
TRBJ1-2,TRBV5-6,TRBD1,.,CASSLTGAQEYGYTF,TGTGCCAGCAGCTTGACAGGGGCCCAGGAGTATGGCTACACCTTC
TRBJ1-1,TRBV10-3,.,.,CAINRGADTEAFF,TGTGCCATCAATAGGGGCGCGGACACTGAAGCTTTCTTT
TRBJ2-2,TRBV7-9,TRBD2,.,CASSPPILAGVTGELFF,TGTGCCAGCAGCCCACCGATCCTAGCGGGAGTCACCGGGGAGCTGTTTTTT
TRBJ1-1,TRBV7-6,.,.,CASSLALDTEAFF,TGTGCCAGCAGCTTAGCTTTGGACACTGAAGCTTTCTTT
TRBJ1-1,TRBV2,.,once,CASSEEQRVTEAFF,TGTGCCAGCAGTGAAGAACAGAGGGTCACTGAAGCTTTCTTT
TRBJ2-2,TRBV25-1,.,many,CASGLRAGELFF,TGTGCCAGCGGCCTCAGGGCCGGGGAGCTGTTTTTT
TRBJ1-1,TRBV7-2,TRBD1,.,CASRNRQGAFF,TGTGCCAGCAGAAACAGACAGGGAGCTTTCTTT
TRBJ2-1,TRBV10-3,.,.,CASLGTSSGSEQFF,TGTGCCAGCCTTGGGACTTCATCCGGCAGTGAGCAGTTCTTC
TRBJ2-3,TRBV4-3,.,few,CASSQGTRQDTQYF,TGCGCCAGCAGCCAAGGAACCCGTCAGGATACGCAGTATTTT
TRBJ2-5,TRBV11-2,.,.,CASRRSGSETQYF,TGTGCCAGCAGAAGATCAGGGTCAGAGACCCAGTACTTC
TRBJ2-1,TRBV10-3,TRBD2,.,CATRGDLERWFF,TGTGCCACACGGGGGGACTTAGAGCGTTGGTTCTTC
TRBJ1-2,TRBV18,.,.,CASSPELNYGYTF,TGTGCCAGCTCACCGGAGTTGAACTATGGCTACACCTTC
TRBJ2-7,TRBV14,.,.,CASSHRVSYEQYF,TGTGCCAGCAGCCATAGAGTCTCCTACGAGCAGTACTTC
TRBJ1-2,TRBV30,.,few,CAWSPGDYGYTF,TGTGCCTGGAGCCCAGGGGACTATGGCTACACCTTC
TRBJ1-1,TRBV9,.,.,CASSDILGGTEAFF,TGTGCCAGCAGTGATATTCTGGGTGGCACTGAAGCTTTCTTT
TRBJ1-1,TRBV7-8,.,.,CASSLAGNTEAFF,TGTGCCAGCAGCTTAGCAGGGAACACTGAAGCTTTCTTT
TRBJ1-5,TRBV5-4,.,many,CASSLGSDQPQHF,TGTGCCAGCAGCTTAGGGTCCGATCAGCCCCAGCATTTT
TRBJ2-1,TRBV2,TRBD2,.,CASGLARRGEQFF,TGTGCCAGCGGACTAGCGCGGCGGGGTGAGCAGTTCTTC
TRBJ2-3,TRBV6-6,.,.,CASSYRQTTDTQYF,TGTGCCAGCAGTTACCGCCAGACCACAGATACGCAGTATTTT
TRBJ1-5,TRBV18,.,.,CASSPQGTGQPQHF,TGTGCCAGCTCACCACAGGGGACCGGTCAGCCCCAGCATTTT
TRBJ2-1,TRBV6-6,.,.,CASSYSARNEQFF,TGTGCCAGCAGTTACTCGGCGAGGAACGAGCAGTTCTTC